These 10 T cell receptor beta chains originate from one sample sequenced in a study of shared clonotypes between healthy human individuals. The method was immunoSEQ multiplex PCR; TCRdb's version includes in-frame clones alone and lacks a portion of them. The sample holds 490,000 or so clones, 79% seen once. The sequencing sample was made of PBMCs. The receptors derive from a woman aged 40 to 55 in good health. Some clones in this sample may be carry-over from other donors' samples.

This sequence joins TRBV4-1 and TRBJ2-7; 12 nucleotides agree with TRBD1. The V and J ends lost 1 base and 0 bases, in that order; junction bases with no gene match: 4. The CDR3 has 17 residues. CDR1 MGHRA and CDR2 YSYEKL come from the germline V gene. CDR3 sequence reads: CASSQGPGQGASYEQYF. CDR3 nucleotides: TGCGCCAGCAGCCAAGGACCGGGACAGGGGGCCTCCTACGAGCAGTACTTC.

This rearrangement joins TRBV28 to TRBJ2-5; no firm D call. This CDR3 region has 13 residues. Germline CDR1 MDHEN, CDR2 SYDVKM. The V gene lost 2 bases and the J gene lost 7 bases, with 11 bases spanning the gap. The chain's CDR3 is CASSLVAPRTQYF. The CDR3 DNA is TGTGCCAGCAGTTTAGTAGCCCCCAGGACCCAGTACTTC.

This chain connects TRBV7-2 to TRBJ2-3; 7 positions match TRBD2. The CDR3 runs to 15 residues. Germline CDR1 and CDR2: SGHTA and FQGNSA. With V trimmed by 2 bases and J by 4 bases, 6 bases remained unmatched. DNA of the CDR3: TGTGCCAGCAGCTTAAACGGCGGGAGCGCAGATACGCAGTATTTT. Translated: CASSLNGGSADTQYF.

This chain joins TRBV6-1 and TRBJ1-5; D is possibly TRBD1 (5 bases). Germline-derived CDR1 and CDR2 are MNHNS and SASEGT. V lost 4 bases and J lost 3, with 10 bases in between. The CDR3 sequence is 14 residues long. CDR3 in amino acids: CASSAGQTNQPQHF. The CDR3 nucleotides are TGTGCCAGCAGTGCTGGACAAACCAATCAGCCCCAGCATTTT.

The chain is built from TRBV28 and TRBJ2-6, with unresolved D. Germline V lookup: CDR1 MDHEN, CDR2 SYDVKM. V gave up 4 bases and J gave up 5 bases, with 12 bases separating them. This CDR3 spans 15 amino acids. CDR3 sequence reads: CASSYGPSWANVLTF. The CDR3 coding sequence is TGTGCCAGCAGTTATGGCCCCTCCTGGGCCAACGTCCTGACTTTC.

This rearrangement joins TRBV28 to TRBJ2-5; D unresolved. Gene TRBJ2-7 matches the end of the DNA better, so the J call may be wrong. CDR3 size: 11 residues. Per germline, CDR1 MDHEN and CDR2 SYDVKM. DNA of the CDR3: TGTGCCAGCAGTACTCAACTCGAGCAGTACTTC. As protein: CASSTQLEQYF.

V is TRBV25-1 and J is TRBJ1-2; tentative D call: TRBD1 (5 bases). Germline V gene lookup returns CDR1 MGHDK and CDR2 SYGVNS. The CDR3 is made up of 12 amino acids. V lost 4 bases and J lost 8, with 11 bases in between. The CDR3: CASSGGARGYTF. Here the CDR3 DNA reads TGTGCCAGCAGTGGGGGCGCGCGGGGCTACACCTTC.

The chain is built from TRBV28 and TRBJ1-2; a possible D gene is TRBD1 (6 bases). The CDR3 is 11 amino acids. Between the trimmed V and J ends, which lost 10 bases and 2 bases, there was a span of 8 bases. Germline V gene data show CDR1 as MDHEN and CDR2 as SYDVKM. The CDR3 DNA reads TGTGCCACGACAGGAAACTATGGCTACACCTTC. Its protein is CATTGNYGYTF.

The chain carries TRBV7-8 and TRBJ1-1; 12 positions agree with TRBD1. J lost 5 bases, V lost 10 bases, and 14 bases had no gene match. The CDR3 is 16 amino acids. Germline V CDR1 and CDR2: SGHVS, FQNEAQ. The CDR3 DNA reads as TGTGCCACCTTATATAGCGGGACAGGGGGCAGGACTGAAGCTTTCTTT. Its protein product is CATLYSGTGGRTEAFF.

This chain connects TRBV28 to TRBJ1-2; D call uncertain. The CDR3 runs to 15 residues. Germline V lookup: CDR1 MDHEN, CDR2 SYDVKM. V lost 4 bases and J lost 4, with 16 bases in between. In DNA, the CDR3 is TGTGCCAGCAGTTCACCCCCGGGAGGGATCTATGGCTACACCTTC. Translated, it gives CASSSPPGGIYGYTF.